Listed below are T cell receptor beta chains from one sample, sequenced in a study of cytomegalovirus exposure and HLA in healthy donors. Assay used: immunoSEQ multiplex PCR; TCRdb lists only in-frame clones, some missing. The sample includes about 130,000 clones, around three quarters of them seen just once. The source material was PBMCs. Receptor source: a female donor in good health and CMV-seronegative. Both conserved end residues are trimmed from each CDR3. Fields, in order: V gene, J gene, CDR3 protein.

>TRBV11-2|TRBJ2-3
ASQRTSGRLRASTDTQY
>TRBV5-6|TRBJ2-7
ASSLMKRGRGSYEQY
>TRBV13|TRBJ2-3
ASSSGADTQY
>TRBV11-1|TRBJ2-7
ASSLPRQGAGEQY
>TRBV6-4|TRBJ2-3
ASSDGAGGKDTQY
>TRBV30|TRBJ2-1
AWVRPGTSGLGGQF
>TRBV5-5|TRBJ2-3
ASSLVGRGRGKDTQY
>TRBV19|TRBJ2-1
ASRRARGNEQF
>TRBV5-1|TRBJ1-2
ASSLGIGASYGYT
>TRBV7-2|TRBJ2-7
ASSLGHSSYEQY
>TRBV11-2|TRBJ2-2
ASSLSRGTGDTGELF